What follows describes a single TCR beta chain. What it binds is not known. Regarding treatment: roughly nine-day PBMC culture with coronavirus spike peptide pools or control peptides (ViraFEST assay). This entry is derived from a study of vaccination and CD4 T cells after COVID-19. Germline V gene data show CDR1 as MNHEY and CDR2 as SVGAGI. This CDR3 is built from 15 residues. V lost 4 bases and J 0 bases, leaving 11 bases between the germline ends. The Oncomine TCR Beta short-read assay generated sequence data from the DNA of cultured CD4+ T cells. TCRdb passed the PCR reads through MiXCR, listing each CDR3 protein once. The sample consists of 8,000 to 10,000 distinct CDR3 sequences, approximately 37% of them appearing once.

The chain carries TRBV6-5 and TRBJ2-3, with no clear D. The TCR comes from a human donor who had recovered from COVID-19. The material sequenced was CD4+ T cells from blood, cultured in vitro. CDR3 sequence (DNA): TGTGCCAGCAGTTTTGGACCCCCTAGCACAGATACGCAGTATTTT. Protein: CASSFGPPSTDTQYF.